The rows below give T cell receptor beta chains drawn from one sample of a study of T cell repertoires in cytomegalovirus infection. No antigens are known for them. Each CDR3 protein gets one entry after TCRdb re-called the reads with MiXCR. The sample includes fewer than 900,000 distinct CDR3 sequences, almost 30% of them seen just once. The sample was cultured CD8+ T cells from PBMCs, taken from culture after CMV antigen stimulation. These TCRs come from a human donor in good health (CMV status not recorded). Some clones in this sample may be carry-over from other donors' samples. CDR3s include the opening cysteine and the closing phenylalanine or tryptophan. The D gene is left open where the match is weak. Size values are once, few and many counts, or a class for expanded clones, and some rows have none.

J gene	D gene	clone size	V gene	CDR3 protein	CDR3 DNA
TRBJ2-1	NA	NA	TRBV19	CASSLRQPTYNEQFF	TGTGCCAGTAGTCTCCGACAGCCTACCTACAATGAGCAGTTCTTC
TRBJ1-1	NA	many	TRBV7-8	CASSLMTLNTEAFF	TGTGCCAGCAGCTTAATGACACTGAACACTGAAGCTTTCTTT
TRBJ1-4	NA	few	TRBV27	CASTSGSLNEKLFF	TGTGCCAGCACCTCCGGGAGCCTCAATGAAAAACTGTTTTTT
TRBJ1-1	NA	NA	TRBV6-2/TRBV6-3	CAIKGTSNTEAFF	TGTGCCATAAAGGGGACTTCGAACACTGAAGCTTTCTTT
TRBJ2-5	NA	few	TRBV19	CASTPSPGLEETQYF	TGTGCCAGTACACCCTCGCCGGGACTGGAAGAGACCCAGTACTTC
TRBJ1-5	TRBD1	few	TRBV27	CASSSSSGTGNQPQHF	TGTGCCAGCAGTTCCTCATCCGGGACAGGGAATCAGCCCCAGCATTTT
TRBJ2-1	TRBD2	many	TRBV7-8	CASSFLAGEPGGYNEQFF	TGTGCCAGCAGCTTTTTAGCGGGGGAGCCTGGGGGTTACAATGAGCAGTTCTTC
TRBJ1-2	TRBD1	NA	TRBV10-3	CAISGTGTNYGYTF	TGTGCCATCAGTGGGACAGGGACTAACTATGGCTACACCTTC
TRBJ2-7	NA	few	TRBV7-9	CASSPPSPASPDEQYF	TGTGCCAGCAGCCCCCCATCACCCGCAAGCCCGGACGAGCAGTACTTC
TRBJ2-2	TRBD2	NA	TRBV6-5	CASSYSGGTTGELFF	TGTGCCAGCAGTTACTCGGGGGGGACCACCGGGGAGCTGTTTTTT
TRBJ2-3	NA	once	TRBV2	CATETGRIADTQYF	TGTGCCACCGAGACAGGAAGGATCGCAGATACGCAGTATTTT
TRBJ2-5	NA	NA	TRBV3-1	CASSSKEGETQYF	TGTGCCAGCAGCTCGAAGGAGGGAGAGACCCAGTACTTC
TRBJ2-5	NA	many	TRBV7-6	CASSLALRGEETQYF	TGTGCCAGCAGCTTAGCGCTGAGAGGGGAAGAGACCCAGTACTTC
TRBJ2-1	NA	few	TRBV15	CATSENYNEQFF	TGTGCCACCAGCGAAAATTACAATGAGCAGTTCTTC
TRBJ2-1	TRBD2	few	TRBV5-4	CASSHGYVAGEQKFF	TGTGCCAGCAGCCACGGGTATGTAGCGGGGGAGCAAAAGTTCTTC
TRBJ2-6	NA	few	TRBV19	CASSIESAGANVLTF	TGTGCCAGTAGTATTGAGAGTGCTGGGGCCAACGTCCTGACTTTC